This T cell receptor (beta chain) was obtained from a study of persistence of HIV-infected CD4 T cells. Study-level findings and limits: TCRbeta richness was lower in CMV- and Gag-responding cells than in anti-CD3/anti-CD28-responding cells.

An overlapping HIV-1 Gag peptide pool stimulated these cells at about 0.94 ug/peptide/mL. CD40L/CD69 double-negative CD45RO-high memory CD4+ T cells were collected. A roughly 17-hour stimulation of CD8-depleted PBMCs used anti-CD28/CD49d costimulation, CD40-blocking antibody and enfuvirtide. Concerning this clone itself: Its cognate antigen is unknown.

Germline lookup yields CDR1 MNHEY and CDR2 SMNVEV (reference sequence). V trimming: 6 bases; J trimming: 7 bases; junction bases outside the gene matches: 5. The CDR3 runs 14 residues. Sequencing used immunoSEQ version 4 in survey mode. Generated by immunoSEQ multiplex PCR, the TCRdb table keeps only in-frame clones and is missing some. The table has some 40,000 clones, about 83% seen once; the top ten hold around 5.9%. The TCR sequence derives from an adult with HIV. The donor label of this sample is uncertain. J is TRBJ1-6 and V is TRBV27, with 8 positions matching TRBD1. The sample here was cultured CD4+ T cells from PBMCs, taken from a patient who received antiretroviral therapy. The CDR3 protein is CASSMDRANSPLHF. The CDR3 DNA sequence: TGTGCCAGCAGCATGGACAGGGCGAATTCACCCCTCCACTTT.